These 28 T cell receptor beta chains were all obtained from the same sample, sequenced in a study of T cells in women clearing cervical HPV infection. TCRdb keeps only in-frame clones here, not all; method: immunoSEQ multiplex PCR. The sample holds under 30,000 clones. What was sequenced was blood buffy coat. The receptors originated from a woman between 18 and 70 years old with a cervical HPV16 infection that either progressed to CIN3+ or cleared (not recorded which).

Of note for this clone: The read is 3 residues too short to cover the CDR3 end, so that end is filled in from the germline J gene. The genes are TRBV2 and TRBJ1-5; weak D call: TRBD1 (5 bases). Trimming took off 2 bases at V and 7 bases at J, with 18 bases between the two ends. There are 16 residues in the CDR3. Germline V gene lookup returns CDR1 SNHLY and CDR2 FYNNEI. The CDR3 region is CASSELRTISPQPQHF. Incomplete CDR3 DNA: TGTGCCAGCAGTGAACTAAGGACAATCAGTCCACAGCCC.

CDR3 sequence: CASSLRDSYYNEQFF. The CDR3 bases that were read are TGTGCCAGCAGCTTACGGGACTCTTACTACAATGAG. The chain couples TRBV7-2 to TRBJ2-1; possible D gene TRBD2, 6 bases. The CDR3 end is not reached by the read, which stops 3 residues before it; the germline J gene fills it in. Germline V gene data show CDR1 as SGHTA and CDR2 as FQGNSA. There are 15 residues in the CDR3. The V end was cut by 2 bases, the J end by 3 bases, with 11 bases between.

Details on this clone: The read terminates 3 residues before the CDR3 end, so the remaining end is supplied by the germline J gene. The chain uses TRBV30 and TRBJ1-3; TRBD1 aligns across 7 bases. Germline assignment: CDR1 GTSNPN and CDR2 SVGIG (reference sequence). The CDR3 length is 18 residues. J was trimmed by 0 bases and V by 1 base; bases with no gene match: 12. CDR3 loop: CAWSGRDSLFSSGNTIYF. Partial CDR3 DNA: TGTGCCTGGAGTGGCCGGGACAGCCTTTTTTCCTCTGGAAACACC.

A remark on this clone: The read terminates 3 residues before the CDR3 end, so the remaining end is supplied by the germline J gene. The rearrangement links TRBV6-1 to TRBJ1-3; TRBD1 aligns across 7 bases. The CDR3 loop spans 15 amino acids. V gave up 1 base and J gave up 3 bases; unmatched junction bases: 3. Germline V gene data show CDR1 as MNHNS and CDR2 as SASEGT. The CDR3 bases that were read are TGTGCCAGCAGTGAAGGGGACAGCGGTGGAAACACC. It codes for CASSEGDSGGNT. The CDR3 in full is CASSEGDSGGNTIYF.

The CDR3 is CASSLGRATEAFF. CDR3 DNA (partial): TGTGCCAGCAGCTTAGGCAGGGCTACTGAA. V gene TRBV11-2 combines with J gene TRBJ1-1; possibly TRBD1 for D (5 bases). The sequence runs out 3 residues before the end of the CDR3; the remainder is reconstructed from the germline J gene. V lost 1 base and J 5 bases, leaving 8 bases between the germline ends. The germline CDR1 and CDR2 sequences are SGHAT and FQNNGV. The CDR3 extends over 13 amino acids.

A note on this clone: The read is 3 residues too short to cover the CDR3 end, so that end is filled in from the germline J gene. The J gene is TRBJ1-5, the V gene TRBV7-9; the match to TRBD1 covers 9 bases. This CDR3 is 15 amino acids long. The V gene end was trimmed by 6 bases and the J gene end by 3 bases; junction bases not matched to a gene: 6. Looked up from germline, CDR1 is SEHNR and CDR2 is FQNEAQ (reference sequence). The CDR3 is CASSSNRGPNQPQHF. The CDR3 DNA, read in part, is TGTGCCAGCAGTTCGAACAGGGGGCCCAATCAGCCC. Full variable domain (rest looked up from reference TRBV7-9 and TRBJ1-5): DTGVSQNPRHKITKRGQNVTFRCDPISEHNRLYWYRQTLGQGPEFLTYFQNEAQLEKSRLLSDRFSAERPKGSFSTLEIQRTEQGDSAMYLCASSSNRGPNQPQHFGDGTRLSIL.

Comment on this clone: The read terminates 3 residues ahead of where the CDR3 ends, so the germline J gene completes it. The chain uses TRBV18 and TRBJ1-2, with D perhaps matching TRBD1 (5 bases). CDR1 is KGHSH, CDR2 LQKENI, per germline. The CDR3 is made up of 15 amino acids. The covered CDR3 bases are TGTGCCAGCTCAACTCCGTGGGTTGGGGCAGATACC. Amino acid sequence: CASSTPWVGADT. The whole CDR3 sequence is CASSTPWVGADTYTF.

In regard to this clone: The CDR3 end falls 3 residues outside the read, so it is completed with the germline J gene. V is TRBV9 and J is TRBJ2-1, with 11 nucleotides matching TRBD2. Germline V gene data show CDR1 as SGDLS and CDR2 as YYNGEE. CDR3 length equals 17 residues. After removal of 4 bases from V and 4 bases from J, the junction contained 10 bases not matched to a gene. CDR3 DNA, as far as it was read: TGTGCCAGCAGCTACCAAGGGACTAGCGGAGGTTACAATGAG. Translation: CASSYQGTSGGYNE. The full CDR3 is CASSYQGTSGGYNEQFF.

With regard to this clone: Read coverage stops 3 residues before the CDR3 terminus; the germline J gene supplies the remainder. The rearrangement uses TRBV5-1 and TRBJ2-7, with a weak D call TRBD2 (7 bases). The V end lost 4 bases, the J end lost 2 bases, and 13 bases lay between the germline ends. The length of the CDR3 is 14 residues. Germline V gene sequence: CDR1 SGHRS, CDR2 YFSETQ. The DNA read from the CDR3 is TGCGCCAGCAGCCTGCTGGGGGGGCCCTACGAG. Its protein product is CASSLLGGPYE. The full CDR3 sequence reads CASSLLGGPYEQYF.

Incomplete CDR3 DNA: TGTGCCAGTAGTATATACGACAGGGGCGACTATGGC. Amino acid sequence: CASSIYDRGDYG. The complete CDR3 protein is CASSIYDRGDYGYTF. V is TRBV19 and J is TRBJ1-2, with 8 bases identical to TRBD1. Read data end 3 residues before the CDR3 end; the end is taken from the germline J gene. Germline V CDR1 and CDR2: LNHDA, SQIVND (reference sequence). The CDR3 runs 15 residues. After removal of 2 bases from V and 3 bases from J, the junction contained 5 bases not matched to a gene. Variable domain in full (rest from reference TRBV19 and TRBJ1-2): DGGITQSPKYLFRKEGQNVTLSCEQNLNHDAMYWYRQDPGQGLRLIYYSQIVNDFQKGDIAEGYSVSREKKESFPLTVTSAQKNPTAFYLCASSIYDRGDYGYTFGSGTRLTVV.

Details on this clone: The read finishes 3 residues shy of the CDR3 end, and the germline J gene is used to complete it. The chain links TRBV30 to TRBJ1-2; TRBD1 agrees at 9 bases. The J segment lost 5 bases and the V segment lost 8 bases, leaving 6 bases of the junction unmatched. The CDR3 covers 12 residues. The germline V gene has CDR1 GTSNPN and CDR2 SVGIG (reference sequence). CDR3 loop: CAGKTGGYGYTF. Incomplete CDR3 DNA: TGTGCCGGCAAGACAGGGGGGTATGGC.

This clone is called medium-sized based on its frequency. The read ends 3 residues early relative to the CDR3; the germline J gene fills the gap. The V call is TRBV10-3, the J call TRBJ2-2; TRBD2 matches at 8 bases. Germline V gives CDR1 ENHRY, CDR2 SYGVKD. This CDR3 region has 19 residues. The V gene end was trimmed by 3 bases and the J gene end by 6 bases; junction bases not matched to a gene: 18. The part of the CDR3 DNA that was read is TGTGCCATCAGTGATCGAAATTCGAGGCGGGGGGTTTACCCCGGGGAG. Translating it yields CAISDRNSRRGVYPGE. In full, the CDR3 reads CAISDRNSRRGVYPGELFF.

A remark on this clone: The read terminates 3 residues before the CDR3 end, so the remaining end is supplied by the germline J gene. V is TRBV29-1 and J is TRBJ2-2; D not resolved. The V gene lost 3 bases and the J gene lost 7 bases, with 9 bases spanning the gap. This CDR3 contains 12 residues. Looked up from germline, CDR1 is SQVTM and CDR2 is ANQGSEA. CDR3 bases read: TGCAGCGTTGAGGCACAGTACGGGGAG. The encoded protein is CSVEAQYGE. The whole CDR3 reads CSVEAQYGELFF.

Note on this clone: The read is 3 residues too short to cover the CDR3 end, so that end is filled in from the germline J gene. V and J are TRBV2 and TRBJ1-4; no firm D call. The CDR3 sequence is 14 residues long. The germline V gene has CDR1 SNHLY and CDR2 FYNNEI. V was trimmed by 3 bases and J by 1 base, leaving 6 bases between them. The CDR3 DNA, read in part, is TGTGCCAGCAGTGACCCCAGAACTAATGAAAAA. This codes for CASSDPRTNEK. The complete CDR3 sequence is CASSDPRTNEKLFF. Full variable domain (missing parts from reference TRBV2 and TRBJ1-4): EPEVTQTPSHQVTQMGQEVILRCVPISNHLYFYWYRQILGQKVEFLVSFYNNEISEKSEIFDDQFSVERPDGSNFTLKIRSTKLEDSAMYFCASSDPRTNEKLFFGSGTQLSVL.

Concerning this clone itself: Coverage ceases 3 residues before the CDR3 finishes, and the germline J gene fills in the end. The chain recombines TRBV5-1 with TRBJ1-1, with D maybe TRBD1 (5 bases). V shed 0 bases and J shed 1 base, with 10 bases lying between them. The CDR3 has 15 residues. Germline V gene sequence: CDR1 SGHRS, CDR2 YFSETQ. The DNA read from the CDR3 is TGCGCCAGCAGCTTGGACGGGGGGGGGAACACTGAA. Its translation is CASSLDGGGNTE. The entire CDR3 protein reads CASSLDGGGNTEAFF.

On this clone: The read gets to within 3 residues of the CDR3 end, and the germline J gene fills in the rest. The chain recombines TRBV5-1 with TRBJ2-2; weak D call: TRBD2 (5 bases). CDR3 length: 14 residues. CDR1 is SGHRS and CDR2 is YFSETQ in the germline V gene. Trimming removed 6 bases from V and 3 bases from J, with 12 bases in between. CDR3 residues: CASTSDYYTGELFF. The CDR3 DNA, read in part, is TGCGCCAGCACTTCCGACTACTACACCGGGGAG.

In the case of this clone: The CDR3 extends 3 residues past the end of the read, so its final part is completed from the germline J gene. The V call is TRBV5-5, the J call TRBJ2-7; D gene unclear. Trimming stripped 6 bases from V and 3 bases from J, with 13 bases between. The V gene's germline CDR1 is SGHKS and CDR2 YYEKEE (reference sequence). This CDR3 has 13 amino acids. Incomplete CDR3 DNA: TGTGCCAGCACCCCCTCGGTAAACTACGAG. Protein: CASTPSVNYE. In full, the CDR3 reads CASTPSVNYEQYF.

As to this clone: The read halts 3 residues ahead of the CDR3 end, with the missing end drawn from the germline J gene. V gene TRBV19 combines with J gene TRBJ1-1; 7 bases fit TRBD1. V lost 2 bases and J lost 5; bases outside the gene matches: 2. CDR1 is LNHDA and CDR2 is SQIVND in the germline V gene (reference sequence). The CDR3 has 13 amino acids. CDR3 loop: CASSIIRGTEAFF. Partial CDR3 DNA: TGTGCCAGTAGTATAATCAGGGGGACTGAA.

Note on this clone: The CDR3 end is not reached by the read, which stops 3 residues before it; the germline J gene fills it in. The rearrangement links TRBV20-1 to TRBJ1-5; a possible D gene is TRBD1 (6 bases). Germline CDR1 DFQATT, CDR2 SNEGSKA (reference sequence). This CDR3 comprises 16 residues. V lost 3 bases and J 0 bases, leaving 15 bases between the germline ends. CDR3 amino acids: CSASGQYAYSNQPQHF. The sequenced CDR3 bases are TGCAGTGCTAGCGGACAGTACGCCTATAGCAATCAGCCC.

With regard to this clone: The DNA ends 3 residues before the CDR3 does, and the rest of the CDR3 is filled in from the germline J gene. The rearrangement uses TRBV19 and TRBJ2-7; 7 nucleotides line up with TRBD1. The CDR3 extends over 15 amino acids. Germline CDR1 is LNHDA and CDR2 is SQIVND (reference sequence). Trimming removed 1 base from V and 1 base from J; junction bases left unmatched: 4. CDR3 DNA, as far as it was read: TGTGCCAGTAGTATAGCAGAGACAGGGTCCTACGAG. This encodes CASSIAETGSYE. The entire CDR3 is CASSIAETGSYEQYF.

On this clone itself: From the germline J gene comes the end of the CDR3, since the read stops 3 residues before it. V and J are TRBV19 and TRBJ1-4; tentatively, D is TRBD1 (5 bases). Germline V CDR1 and CDR2: LNHDA, SQIVND (reference sequence). Trimming took 7 bases from V and 8 from J, leaving 20 bases between them. The CDR3 is 15 amino acids. The CDR3 loop reads CASTRGKGREEKLFF. The sequenced part of the CDR3 DNA is TGTGCCAGTACCCGAGGGAAGGGGCGCGAGGAAAAA. Combining the CDR3 with reference TRBV19 and TRBJ1-4 gives the whole variable domain DGGITQSPKYLFRKEGQNVTLSCEQNLNHDAMYWYRQDPGQGLRLIYYSQIVNDFQKGDIAEGYSVSREKKESFPLTVTSAQKNPTAFYLCASTRGKGREEKLFFGSGTQLSVL.

As for this clone: The sequenced fragment ends 3 residues before the CDR3 boundary, so the rest is inferred from the germline J gene. The chain is built from TRBV10-1 and TRBJ2-1; D may be TRBD2 (6 bases). V was trimmed by 5 bases and J by 0 bases, leaving 11 bases between them. Germline V CDR1 and CDR2: WNHNN, SYGVQD (reference sequence). The CDR3 runs 15 residues. CDR3 DNA (partial): TGCGCCAGCAGTAGGGACTTAAGCTCCTACAATGAG. Its protein product is CASSRDLSSYNE. The full CDR3 protein reads CASSRDLSSYNEQFF.

In the case of this clone: The read terminates 3 residues ahead of where the CDR3 ends, so the germline J gene completes it. The chain has TRBV2 and TRBJ1-2; the match to TRBD1 covers 9 bases. With V trimmed by 6 bases and J by 6 bases, 11 bases remained unmatched. CDR3 length: 15 amino acids. Germline V gene data show CDR1 as SNHLY and CDR2 as FYNNEI. The DNA read from the CDR3 is TGTGCCAGCAGCCGATCGGGGGACAGGGTGGATGGC. Its protein product is CASSRSGDRVDG. In full, the CDR3 is CASSRSGDRVDGYTF.

With regard to this clone: The observed sequence ends 3 residues before the CDR3 terminus, with the missing tail filled in from the germline J gene. This chain connects TRBV5-4 to TRBJ1-6; the D is unclear. The CDR3 is made up of 14 amino acids. Trimming removed 0 bases at V and 6 bases at J, with 7 bases between. Germline CDR1 is SGHNT and CDR2 is YYREEE (reference sequence). The DNA read from the CDR3 is TGTGCCAGCAGCTTGGATACAGCTAATTCACCC. Amino acids: CASSLDTANSP. In full, the CDR3 is CASSLDTANSPLHF.

As regards this clone: At one of its ends the junction is not consistent with the germline gene, which may arise from a read error. Read coverage stops 3 residues before the CDR3 terminus; the germline J gene supplies the remainder. This chain uses TRBV6-1 with TRBJ1-2, with D perhaps TRBD1 (5 bases). Germline CDR1 and CDR2: MNHNS and SASEGT. There are 15 residues in the CDR3. CDR3 DNA (partial): TGTGCCGGCAGTGAAACCGGGGGGAGACTAGCGGGC. It is translated as CAGSETGGRLAG. The full CDR3 reads CAGSETGGRLAGYTF.

Note on this clone: The CDR3 extends 3 residues past the end of the read, so its final part is completed from the germline J gene. This sequence joins TRBV5-8 and TRBJ1-1; D gene unclear. The CDR3 runs to 13 residues. V lost 0 bases and J lost 6, with 9 bases in between. Germline values: CDR1 SGHTS, CDR2 YDEGEE. CDR3 DNA (partial): TGTGCCAGCAGCTTGGGAGGGCGGGCTGAA. The encoded protein is CASSLGGRAE. The whole CDR3 reads CASSLGGRAEAFF.

Concerning this clone: With the read ending 3 residues before the CDR3 end, the germline J gene is used to fill in that end. The rearrangement joins TRBV12-3 or TRBV12-4 to TRBJ2-5, with D uncertain. CDR3 size: 13 residues. V lost 0 bases and J lost 7, with 9 bases in between. Incomplete CDR3 DNA: TGTGCCAGCAGTTTAGCGCTATCGAGGACC. Translating it yields CASSLALSRT. The CDR3, in full, reads CASSLALSRTQYF.

Of note for this clone: The read ends 3 residues early relative to the CDR3; the germline J gene fills the gap. This rearrangement joins TRBV29-1 to TRBJ2-7; 15 nucleotides match TRBD2. This CDR3 contains 16 residues. J was trimmed by 3 bases and V by 6 bases; bases with no gene match: 9. Germline V gives CDR1 SQVTM, CDR2 ANQGSEA. This CDR3 is CSVAGTSGGPSYEQYF. The covered CDR3 bases are TGCAGCGTCGCCGGGACTAGCGGGGGGCCGAGCTACGAG.